Listed here are 7 T cell receptor beta chains from one sample, sequenced in a study of OX40 agonist ivuxolimab in advanced cancers. Libraries were prepared by immunoSEQ multiplex PCR; TCRdb keeps only in-frame clonotypes and omits some of them. Here the sample spans under 80,000 clones, 65% to 85% being singletons. The sample here was CD4+ or CD8+ T cells sorted from blood, taken in a trial of the OX40 agonist ivuxolimab. The receptors originated from an adult with an advanced solid tumor such as melanoma, head and neck, liver or kidney cancer.

V gene TRBV6-1 combines with J gene TRBJ1-4; 8 bases agree with TRBD1. CDR1 is MNHNS and CDR2 is SASEGT in the germline V gene. This CDR3 has 16 residues. Trimming removed 4 bases from V and 0 bases from J; junction bases left unmatched: 4. Written as DNA, the CDR3 is TGTGCCAGCAGTGGGACAGGGATAGCAACTAATGAAAAACTGTTTTTT. As protein: CASSGTGIATNEKLFF.

The table lists this clone with a few counts. The CDR3 here is CASSVGREPEAFF. The CDR3 DNA reads TGTGCCAGCAGCGTGGGACGGGAGCCGGAAGCTTTCTTT. This chain uses TRBV9 with TRBJ1-1; D possibly corresponds to TRBD1 (5 bases). Per the germline V gene, CDR1 is SGDLS and CDR2 is YYNGEE. The CDR3 is made up of 13 amino acids. Trimming stripped 2 bases from V and 8 bases from J, with 13 bases between.

The chain uses TRBV19 and TRBJ2-5, with D tentatively TRBD2 (5 bases). The CDR3 extends over 16 amino acids. Trimming took 5 bases from V and 7 from J, leaving 23 bases between them. Germline V gene lookup returns CDR1 LNHDA and CDR2 SQIVND (reference sequence). The CDR3 coding sequence is TGTGCCAGTAGTGATTACGGAGGACCGGACTCGGGGACCCAGTACTTC. It encodes CASSDYGGPDSGTQYF.

CDR3 nucleotide sequence: TGTGCCAGCAGCTTGTGGGGCCCGGGGGGCCCTGGCTATGGCTACACCTTC. This codes for CASSLWGPGGPGYGYTF. The chain combines TRBV5-6 with TRBJ1-2; TRBD1 is a possible D gene (6 bases). Trimming pared 1 base from V and 4 bases from J, leaving 20 bases between. Looked up from germline, CDR1 is SGHDT and CDR2 is YYEEEE. The CDR3 extends over 17 amino acids.

V and J are TRBV5-1 and TRBJ2-1, with D possibly being TRBD2 (6 bases). Germline-derived CDR1 and CDR2 are SGHRS and YFSETQ. V was shortened by 2 bases and J by 6 bases, with 12 bases between the two germline ends. CDR3 length equals 14 residues. The chain's CDR3 is CASSFGGRTNEQFF. The CDR3 bases are TGCGCCAGCAGCTTTGGGGGGAGGACCAATGAGCAGTTCTTC.

CDR3 in amino acids: CASRRSSRGFSYGYTF. Written as DNA, the CDR3 is TGTGCCAGCAGGAGATCCTCAAGGGGTTTTTCCTATGGCTACACCTTC. The chain joins TRBV2 to TRBJ1-2, with D possibly TRBD1 on 5 matching bases. This CDR3 is 16 amino acids long. CDR1 is SNHLY and CDR2 is FYNNEI in the germline V gene. The ends were cut back, 6 bases at V and 4 bases at J, with 21 bases in the middle.

The V call is TRBV13, the J call TRBJ2-2; D uncertain. The CDR3 spans 16 residues. The ends were cut back, 0 bases at V and 0 bases at J, with 8 bases in the middle. Germline-derived CDR1 and CDR2 are PRHDT and FYEKMQ (reference sequence). The CDR3 here is CASSLGLGSNTGELFF. CDR3 coding DNA: TGTGCCAGCAGCTTAGGGCTGGGCTCGAACACCGGGGAGCTGTTTTTT.